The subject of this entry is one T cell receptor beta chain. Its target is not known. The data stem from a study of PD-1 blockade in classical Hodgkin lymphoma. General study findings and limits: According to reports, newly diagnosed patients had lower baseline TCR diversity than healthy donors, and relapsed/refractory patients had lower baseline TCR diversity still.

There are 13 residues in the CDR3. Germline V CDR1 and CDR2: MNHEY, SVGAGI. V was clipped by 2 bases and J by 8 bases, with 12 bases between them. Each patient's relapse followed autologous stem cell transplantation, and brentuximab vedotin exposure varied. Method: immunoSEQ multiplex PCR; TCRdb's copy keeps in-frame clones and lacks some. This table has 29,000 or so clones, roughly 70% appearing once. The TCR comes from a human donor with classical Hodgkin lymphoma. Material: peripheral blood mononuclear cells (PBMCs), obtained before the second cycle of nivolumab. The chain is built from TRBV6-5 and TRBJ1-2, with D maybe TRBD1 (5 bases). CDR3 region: CASSYTRQRGYTF. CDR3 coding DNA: TGTGCCAGCAGTTACACTAGACAGAGGGGCTACACCTTC.